This T cell receptor beta chain came from a study of shared clonotypes between healthy human individuals. An approximately 180 ng quantity of DNA, about 30,000 T cell genomes, went into the sorted-subset replicate PCRs. Libraries were prepared by immunoSEQ multiplex PCR; TCRdb keeps only in-frame clonotypes and omits some of them. The sample shows 1.4 million to 1.5 million clones, roughly 96% of them seen only once. This clone appeared a single time. Germline assignment: CDR1 SGHTA and CDR2 FQGNSA. The CDR3 runs to 15 residues. V gave up 7 bases and J gave up 2 bases, with 18 bases separating them. Source material: naive CD4+ T cells sorted from blood. Indicated subset: CD45RA+ positively selected. The chain recombines TRBV7-2 with TRBJ2-7; a weak D match, TRBD2 (5 bases). The receptor was derived from a man aged 25 to 40 in good health. The CDR3 region has the DNA TGTGCCAGCACCTCTCCCCCAGCGGCCGCCTACGAGCAGTACTTC. It encodes CASTSPPAAAYEQYF. Full variable domain (outside the CDR3, taken from reference TRBV7-2 and TRBJ2-7): GAGVSQSPSNKVTEKGKDVELRCDPISGHTALYWYRQSLGQGLEFLIYFQGNSAPDKSGLPSDRFSAERTGGSVSTLTIQRTQQEDSAVYLCASTSPPAAAYEQYFGPGTRLTVT.